The sequence of this T cell receptor beta chain was determined in a study of blood T cell repertoires in COVID-19. Background on the study: Samples came from the United States, Italy and Spain, spanning acute and convalescent COVID-19. T cells, B-cell-depleted T cells, or PBMCs supplied cDNA or gDNA.

How the authors handled the data: Nucleated cell counts were estimated from reference gene primer amplification. TCRdb's table, derived via immunoSEQ multiplex PCR, lists solely in-frame clones and lacks some. Clonal size and the V and J genes are those of that table, whereas D and trimming came from the DNA. The sample has some 250,000 clones, 75% to 90% seen once; the top ten hold under 2.5%. The V gene lost 3 bases and the J gene lost 0 bases, with 7 bases spanning the gap. The CDR3 extends over 14 amino acids. Per germline, CDR1 LGHDT and CDR2 YNNKEL (reference sequence). The sequence was collected from a man aged 25 to 40 with active or convalescent COVID-19. This chain joins TRBV3-1 (or the pseudogene TRBV3-2) and TRBJ2-3, with unresolved D. Sequenced input: peripheral blood. The CDR3 DNA reads TGTGCCAGCAGCCAGTACTATAGCACAGATACGCAGTATTTT. Residues: CASSQYYSTDTQYF.